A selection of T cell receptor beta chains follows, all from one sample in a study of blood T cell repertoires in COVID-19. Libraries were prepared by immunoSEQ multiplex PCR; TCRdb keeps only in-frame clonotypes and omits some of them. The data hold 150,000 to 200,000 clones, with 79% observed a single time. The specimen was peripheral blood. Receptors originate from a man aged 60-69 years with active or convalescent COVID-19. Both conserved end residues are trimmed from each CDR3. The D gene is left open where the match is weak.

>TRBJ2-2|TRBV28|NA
ASSRPGANTGELF
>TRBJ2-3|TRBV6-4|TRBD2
ASSDSGGGLAGEGENTQY
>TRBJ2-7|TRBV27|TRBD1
ASSSDRGFGDEQY
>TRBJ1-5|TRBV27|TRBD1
ASSLRGPGDNQPQH
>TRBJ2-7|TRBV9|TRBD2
ASSPRGGREQY
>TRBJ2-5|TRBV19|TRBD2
ASKTPGGQETQY
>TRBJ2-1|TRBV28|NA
AIQRAPYNEQF
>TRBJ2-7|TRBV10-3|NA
AISESRNEQY
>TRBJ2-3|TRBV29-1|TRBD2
SVVGRAGTDTQY
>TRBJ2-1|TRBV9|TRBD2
ASSGGGLAVYNEQF
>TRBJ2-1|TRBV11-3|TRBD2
ASSSTSGRAENEQF
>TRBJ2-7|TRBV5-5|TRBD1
ASSWDSRAEQY
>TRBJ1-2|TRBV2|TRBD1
ATRDRSNYGYT
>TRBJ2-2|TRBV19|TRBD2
ASSPSGRLNTGELF
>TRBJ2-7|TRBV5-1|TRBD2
ASSLVRASGRREQY
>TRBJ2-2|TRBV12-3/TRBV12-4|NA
ASSLANTGELF
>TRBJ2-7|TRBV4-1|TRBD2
ASSQEGAAGGLYEQY
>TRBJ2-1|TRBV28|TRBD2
ASSSTSGPYNEQF
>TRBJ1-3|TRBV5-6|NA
ASSFRVYGNTIY
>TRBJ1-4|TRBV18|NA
ASSPAGPNNEKLF
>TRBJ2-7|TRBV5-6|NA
ASGSGMYEQY
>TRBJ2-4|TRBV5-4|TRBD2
ASSLAGGRAKNIQY
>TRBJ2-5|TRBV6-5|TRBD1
ASSYGGQGWETQY
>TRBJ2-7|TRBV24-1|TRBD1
ATSDQGQGSYEQY
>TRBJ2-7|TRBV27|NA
ASSSLGAGRHKKY
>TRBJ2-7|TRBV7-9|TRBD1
ASSLFRGLSYEQY
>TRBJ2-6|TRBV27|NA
ASSSDSSSGANVLT
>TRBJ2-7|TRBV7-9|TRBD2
ASSPGTSGSYEQY
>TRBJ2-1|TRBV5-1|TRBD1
ASSLGQGYNEQF
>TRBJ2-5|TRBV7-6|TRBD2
ASSLSLAGFQETQY
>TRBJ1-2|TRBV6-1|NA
ASSESVYGYT
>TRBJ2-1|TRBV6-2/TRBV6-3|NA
ASSSRNEQF
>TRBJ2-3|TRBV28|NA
ASSSTDTQY
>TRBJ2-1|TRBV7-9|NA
ASSLAGRQAISEQF
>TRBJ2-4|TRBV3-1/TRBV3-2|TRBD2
ASSHLFRGSGSPAAYGKNIQY
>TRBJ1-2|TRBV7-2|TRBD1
ASSSGTGQYGYT
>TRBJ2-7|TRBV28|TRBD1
ASRSTGGTSYEQY
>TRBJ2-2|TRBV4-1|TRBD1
ASSHTGTGGRNTGELF